Listed below are T cell receptor beta chains from one sample, sequenced in a study of OX40 agonist ivuxolimab in advanced cancers. Clones were read by immunoSEQ multiplex PCR, and TCRdb kept only the in-frame ones, dropping some. This table holds roughly 150,000 clones, 94% found once. Sequences were derived from CD4+ or CD8+ T cells sorted from blood, sampled in a trial of the OX40 agonist ivuxolimab. These receptors all stem from an adult with an advanced solid tumor such as melanoma, head and neck, liver or kidney cancer. Each CDR3 is given with its conserved first and last residue. A D gene is named only where the DNA matches it firmly. A row's size may be missing; if present it is once, few, many or a size class.

>TRBJ1-1|-|-|TRBV7-9
TGTGCCAGCAGCTTCGCGGGGAACACTGAAGCTTTCTTT
CASSFAGNTEAFF
>TRBJ1-4|-|TRBD1|TRBV5-4
TGTGCCAGCAGCTCACAGGGGGAGGCTGAAAAACTGTTTTTT
CASSSQGEAEKLFF
>TRBJ1-6|-|-|TRBV25-1
TGTGCCAGCAACTTTAACTATAATTCACCCCTCCACTTT
CASNFNYNSPLHF
>TRBJ1-5|-|-|TRBV7-2
TGTGCCAGCAGCTTAGCGGGGGGCAATCAGCCCCAGCATTTT
CASSLAGGNQPQHF
>TRBJ2-7|once|TRBD1|TRBV6-6
TGTGCCAGCAGTTGGGGACAGGGCGCCTACGAGCAGTACTTC
CASSWGQGAYEQYF
>TRBJ1-2|-|-|TRBV5-1
TGCGCCAGCGGACCCCCCGGGGCTGGCGGTGGCTACACCTTC
CASGPPGAGGGYTF
>TRBJ1-5|-|-|TRBV9
TGTGCCAGCAGCGTAGACCTAGGGTATCAGCCCCAGCATTTT
CASSVDLGYQPQHF
>TRBJ1-2|-|-|TRBV9
TGTGCCAGCACCAGAGTTGCAGGCGAGAGGTTTGGCTACACCTTC
CASTRVAGERFGYTF
>TRBJ2-7|-|-|TRBV5-1
TGCGCCAGCAGCGCGGACAGTTTCTCCTACGAGCAGTACTTC
CASSADSFSYEQYF
>TRBJ2-5|-|-|TRBV27
TGTGCCAGCAGTTTTGGGGGCTTGAACCAAGAGACCCAGTACTTC
CASSFGGLNQETQYF
>TRBJ2-5|once|-|TRBV2
TGTGCCAGCACCCGGGGGACGGAGACCCAGTACTTC
CASTRGTETQYF
>TRBJ2-7|-|TRBD1|TRBV6-6
TGTGCCAGCAGGATGGACAGGGGGACTTCGAAGCAGTACTTC
CASRMDRGTSKQYF
>TRBJ2-7|-|-|TRBV10-3
TGTGCCATCAGTGAGCGTCCGGCCAGGGAAGGCTACGAGCAGTACTTC
CAISERPAREGYEQYF
>TRBJ1-2|once|-|TRBV23-1
TGCGCCAGCAGAGTGACAGGACAAGGAGGCTACACCTTC
CASRVTGQGGYTF
>TRBJ2-3|-|-|TRBV5-4
TGTGCCAGCAGCTTGGCCTTTGAAACAGATACGCAGTATTTT
CASSLAFETDTQYF
>TRBJ1-1|-|TRBD1|TRBV19
TGTGCCAGTAGTGCGGGACAGGCTAACACTGAAGCTTTCTTT
CASSAGQANTEAFF
>TRBJ1-3|-|-|TRBV5-1
TGCGCCAGCAGCCAGGATGTAGGGAACACCATATATTTT
CASSQDVGNTIYF
>TRBJ1-5|-|-|TRBV28
TGTGCCAGCAGCTCAGGAGGCTACAGGCTTCGGCAGCCCCAGCATTTT
CASSSGGYRLRQPQHF
>TRBJ1-3|-|-|TRBV9
TGTGCCAGCAGCGTATCCATCGGGGCAGGAGAGGCCTCTGGAAACACCATATATTTT
CASSVSIGAGEASGNTIYF
>TRBJ1-5|-|-|TRBV6-6
TGTGCCAGCAGTTACTCCACAGGGAGTCAGCCCCAGCATTTT
CASSYSTGSQPQHF
>TRBJ2-2|-|-|TRBV4-1
TGCGCCAGCAGCCAATTCGAGGGGGGAAACACCGGGGAGCTGTTTTTT
CASSQFEGGNTGELFF
>TRBJ2-3|-|-|TRBV5-1
TGCGCCAGCAGCTTGGCGGGCACAGATACGCAGTATTTT
CASSLAGTDTQYF
>TRBJ2-7|-|-|TRBV18
TGTGCCAGCTCACCGGCTGAGGGTGGGATCTACGAGCAGTACTTC
CASSPAEGGIYEQYF